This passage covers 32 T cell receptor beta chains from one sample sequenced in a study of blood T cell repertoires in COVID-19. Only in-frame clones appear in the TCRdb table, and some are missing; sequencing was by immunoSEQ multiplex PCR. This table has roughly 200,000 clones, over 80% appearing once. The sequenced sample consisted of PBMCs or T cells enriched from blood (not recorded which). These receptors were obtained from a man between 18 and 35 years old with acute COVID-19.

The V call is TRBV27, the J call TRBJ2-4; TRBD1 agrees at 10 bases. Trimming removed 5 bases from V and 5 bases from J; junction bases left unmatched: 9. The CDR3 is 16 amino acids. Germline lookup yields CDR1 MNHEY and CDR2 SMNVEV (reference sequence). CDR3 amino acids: CASSPGQGRLQNIQYF. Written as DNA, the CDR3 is TGTGCCAGCAGTCCGGGACAGGGGAGATTACAAAACATTCAGTACTTC.

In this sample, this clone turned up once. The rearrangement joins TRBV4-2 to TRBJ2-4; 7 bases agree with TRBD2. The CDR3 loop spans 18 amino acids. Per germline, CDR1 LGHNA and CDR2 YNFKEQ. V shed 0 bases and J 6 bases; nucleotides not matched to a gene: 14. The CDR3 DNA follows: TGTGCCAGCAGCCAAGATGTTCTTGTAGCGGGTAGACTAAACATTCAGTACTTC. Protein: CASSQDVLVAGRLNIQYF.

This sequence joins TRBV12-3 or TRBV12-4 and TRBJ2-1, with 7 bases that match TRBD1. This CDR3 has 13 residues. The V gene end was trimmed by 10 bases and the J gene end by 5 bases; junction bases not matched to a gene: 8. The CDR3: CATHRGGDNEQFF. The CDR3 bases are TGTGCCACCCACAGGGGCGGCGACAATGAGCAGTTCTTC.

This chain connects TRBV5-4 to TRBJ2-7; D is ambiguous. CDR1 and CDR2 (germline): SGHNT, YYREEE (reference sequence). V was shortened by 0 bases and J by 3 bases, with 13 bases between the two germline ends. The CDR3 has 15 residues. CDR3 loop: CASSLEPRPDYEQYF. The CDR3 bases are TGTGCCAGCAGCTTGGAACCCAGGCCCGACTACGAGCAGTACTTC.

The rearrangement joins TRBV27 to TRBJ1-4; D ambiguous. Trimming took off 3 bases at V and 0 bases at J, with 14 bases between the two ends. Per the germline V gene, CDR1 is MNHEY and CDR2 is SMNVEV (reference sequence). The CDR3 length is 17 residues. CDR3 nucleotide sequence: TGTGCCAGCAGTTTCCGTCCCCAGAGCGCAACTAATGAAAAACTGTTTTTT. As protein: CASSFRPQSATNEKLFF.

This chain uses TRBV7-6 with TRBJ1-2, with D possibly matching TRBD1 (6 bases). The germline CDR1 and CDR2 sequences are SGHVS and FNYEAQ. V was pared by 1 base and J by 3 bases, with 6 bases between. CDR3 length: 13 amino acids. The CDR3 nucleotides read TGTGCCAGCAGCTTAGGACAGGACTATGGCTACACCTTC. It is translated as CASSLGQDYGYTF.

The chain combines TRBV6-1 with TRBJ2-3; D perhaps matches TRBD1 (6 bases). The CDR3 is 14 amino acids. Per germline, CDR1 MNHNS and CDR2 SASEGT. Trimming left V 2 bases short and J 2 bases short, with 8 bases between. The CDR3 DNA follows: TGTGCCAGCAGTGAACAGGGGTACACAGATACGCAGTATTTT. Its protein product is CASSEQGYTDTQYF.

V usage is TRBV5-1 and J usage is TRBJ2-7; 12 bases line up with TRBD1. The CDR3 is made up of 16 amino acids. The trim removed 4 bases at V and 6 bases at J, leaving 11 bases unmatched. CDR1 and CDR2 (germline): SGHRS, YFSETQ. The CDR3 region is CASSPGTGGAEVEQYF. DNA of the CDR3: TGCGCCAGCAGCCCGGGGACAGGGGGCGCTGAGGTCGAGCAGTACTTC.

The CDR3 loop is CASSQDRGQYTF. The CDR3 DNA sequence: TGCGCCAGCAGCCAGGACAGGGGCCAATACACCTTC. The gene calls are TRBV5-1 and TRBJ1-2; 9 bases are a match to TRBD1. V was clipped by 4 bases and J by 11 bases; unmatched bases: 6. The CDR3 runs to 12 residues. The germline V gene encodes CDR1 SGHRS and CDR2 YFSETQ.

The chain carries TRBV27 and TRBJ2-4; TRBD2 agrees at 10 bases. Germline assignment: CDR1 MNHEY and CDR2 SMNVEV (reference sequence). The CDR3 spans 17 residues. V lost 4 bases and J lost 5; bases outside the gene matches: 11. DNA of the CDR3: TGTGCCAGCAGTTCACTAACCTCTCTAGCGGGGGAAAACATTCAGTACTTC. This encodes CASSSLTSLAGENIQYF.

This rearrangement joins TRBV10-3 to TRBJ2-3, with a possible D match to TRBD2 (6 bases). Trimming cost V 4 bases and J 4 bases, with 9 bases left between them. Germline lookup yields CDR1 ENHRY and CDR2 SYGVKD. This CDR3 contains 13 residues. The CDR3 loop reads CAISGDFSDTQYF. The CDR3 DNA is TGTGCCATCAGTGGGGACTTCTCAGATACGCAGTATTTT.

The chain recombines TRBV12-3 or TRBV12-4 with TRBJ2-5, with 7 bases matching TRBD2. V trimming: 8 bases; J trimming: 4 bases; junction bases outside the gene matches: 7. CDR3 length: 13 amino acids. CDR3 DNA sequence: TGTGCCAGCGTGCGGGAGAGTCGAGAGACCCAGTACTTC. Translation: CASVRESRETQYF.

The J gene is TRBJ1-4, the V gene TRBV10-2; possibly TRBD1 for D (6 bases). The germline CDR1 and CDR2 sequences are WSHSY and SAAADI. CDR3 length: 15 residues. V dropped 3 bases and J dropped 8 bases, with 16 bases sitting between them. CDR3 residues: CASSDRGAVGEKLFF. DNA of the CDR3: TGCGCCAGCAGTGACAGGGGAGCAGTTGGGGAAAAACTGTTTTTT.

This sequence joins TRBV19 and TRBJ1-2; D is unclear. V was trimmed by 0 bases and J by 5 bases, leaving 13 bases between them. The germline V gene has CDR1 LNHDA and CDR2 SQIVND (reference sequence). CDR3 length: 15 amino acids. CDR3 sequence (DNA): TGTGCCAGTAGTATAGAGGGCTCCTCGTATTATGGCTACACCTTC. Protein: CASSIEGSSYYGYTF.

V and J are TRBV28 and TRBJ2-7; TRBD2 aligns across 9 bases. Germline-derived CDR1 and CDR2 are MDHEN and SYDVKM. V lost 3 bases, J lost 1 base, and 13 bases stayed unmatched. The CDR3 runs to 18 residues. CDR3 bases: TGTGCCAGCAGTTTCTCCCTCCTACTAGCGGGCCTTTCCTACGAGCAGTACTTC. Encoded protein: CASSFSLLLAGLSYEQYF.

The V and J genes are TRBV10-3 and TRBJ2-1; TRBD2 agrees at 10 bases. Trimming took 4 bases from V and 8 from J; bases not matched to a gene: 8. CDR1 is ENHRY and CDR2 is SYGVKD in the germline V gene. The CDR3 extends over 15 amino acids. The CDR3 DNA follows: TGTGCCATCAGTGTAGAGCGGGAGGGCCGAGATGAGCAGTTCTTC. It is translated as CAISVEREGRDEQFF.

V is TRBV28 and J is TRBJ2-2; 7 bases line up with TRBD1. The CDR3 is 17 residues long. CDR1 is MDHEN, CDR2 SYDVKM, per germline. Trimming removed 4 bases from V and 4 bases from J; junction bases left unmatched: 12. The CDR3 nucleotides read TGTGCCAGCAGTTCCGTCCGAGGGACAGAAGTCACCGGGGAGCTGTTTTTT. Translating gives CASSSVRGTEVTGELFF.

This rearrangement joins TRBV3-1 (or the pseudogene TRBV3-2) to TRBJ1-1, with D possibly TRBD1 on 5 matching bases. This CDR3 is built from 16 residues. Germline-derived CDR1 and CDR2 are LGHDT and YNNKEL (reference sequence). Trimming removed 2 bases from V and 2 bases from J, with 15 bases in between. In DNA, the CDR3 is TGTGCCAGCAGCCAATGGGCTGGGGCGGTTAACACTGAAGCTTTCTTT. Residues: CASSQWAGAVNTEAFF.

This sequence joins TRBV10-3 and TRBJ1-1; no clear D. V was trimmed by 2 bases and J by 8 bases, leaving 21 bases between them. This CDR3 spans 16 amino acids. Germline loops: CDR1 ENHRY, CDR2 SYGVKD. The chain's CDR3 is CAISEPRTAAGVEAFF. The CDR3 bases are TGTGCCATCAGTGAGCCGAGAACGGCCGCCGGAGTAGAAGCTTTCTTT.

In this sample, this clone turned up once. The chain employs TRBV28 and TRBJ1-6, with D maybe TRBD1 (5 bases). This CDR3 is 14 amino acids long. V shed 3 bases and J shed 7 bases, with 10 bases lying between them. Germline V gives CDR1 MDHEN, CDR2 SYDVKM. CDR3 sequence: CASSFGGRNSPLHF. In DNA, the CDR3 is TGTGCCAGCAGTTTTGGGGGGAGGAATTCACCCCTCCACTTT. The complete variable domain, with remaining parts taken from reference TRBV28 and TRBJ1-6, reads DVKVTQSSRYLVKRTGEKVFLECVQDMDHENMFWYRQDPGLGLRLIYFSYDVKMKEKGDIPEGYSVSREKKERFSLILESASTNQTSMYLCASSFGGRNSPLHFGNGTRLTVT.

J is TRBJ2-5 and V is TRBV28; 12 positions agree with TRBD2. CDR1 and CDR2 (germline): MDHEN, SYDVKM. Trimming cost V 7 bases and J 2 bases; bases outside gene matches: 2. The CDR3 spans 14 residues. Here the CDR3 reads CASTLAGGQETQYF. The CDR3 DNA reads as TGTGCCAGCACCCTAGCGGGAGGGCAAGAGACCCAGTACTTC.

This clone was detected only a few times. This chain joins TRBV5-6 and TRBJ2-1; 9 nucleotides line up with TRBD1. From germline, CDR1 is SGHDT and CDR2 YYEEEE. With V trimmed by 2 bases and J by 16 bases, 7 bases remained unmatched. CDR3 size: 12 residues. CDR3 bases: TGTGCCAGCAGCTTCCCGGGGACAGGGACCTTCTTC. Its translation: CASSFPGTGTFF.

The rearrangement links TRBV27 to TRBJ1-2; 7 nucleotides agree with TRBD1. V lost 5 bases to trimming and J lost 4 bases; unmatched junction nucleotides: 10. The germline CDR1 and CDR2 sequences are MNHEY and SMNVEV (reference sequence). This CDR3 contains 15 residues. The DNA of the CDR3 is TGTGCCAGCAGTCCGAAGGGGGCTCGGGGCTATGGCTACACCTTC. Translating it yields CASSPKGARGYGYTF.

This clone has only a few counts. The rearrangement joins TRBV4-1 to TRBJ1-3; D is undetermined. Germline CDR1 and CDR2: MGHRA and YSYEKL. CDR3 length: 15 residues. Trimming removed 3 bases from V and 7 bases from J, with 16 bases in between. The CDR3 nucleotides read TGCGCCAGCAGCCAGTATCTGGGCCCCCCCAACACCATATATTTT. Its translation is CASSQYLGPPNTIYF.

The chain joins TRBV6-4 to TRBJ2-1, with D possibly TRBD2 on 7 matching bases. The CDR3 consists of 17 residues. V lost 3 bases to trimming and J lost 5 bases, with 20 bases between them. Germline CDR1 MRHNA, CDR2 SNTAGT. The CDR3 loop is CASSEGAQGGANNEQFF. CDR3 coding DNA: TGTGCCAGCAGTGAAGGGGCCCAAGGGGGGGCTAACAATGAGCAGTTCTTC.

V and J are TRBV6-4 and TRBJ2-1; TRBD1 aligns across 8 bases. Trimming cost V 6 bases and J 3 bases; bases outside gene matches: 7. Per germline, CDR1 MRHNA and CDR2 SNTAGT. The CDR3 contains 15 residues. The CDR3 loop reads CASSPGQGRYNEQFF. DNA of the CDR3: TGTGCCAGCAGCCCCGGACAGGGTCGCTACAATGAGCAGTTCTTC.

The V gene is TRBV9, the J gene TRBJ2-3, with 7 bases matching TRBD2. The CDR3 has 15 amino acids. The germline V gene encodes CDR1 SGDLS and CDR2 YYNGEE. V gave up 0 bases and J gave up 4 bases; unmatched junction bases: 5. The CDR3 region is CASSVDVGGADTQYF. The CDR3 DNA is TGTGCCAGCAGCGTAGATGTGGGAGGGGCAGATACGCAGTATTTT.

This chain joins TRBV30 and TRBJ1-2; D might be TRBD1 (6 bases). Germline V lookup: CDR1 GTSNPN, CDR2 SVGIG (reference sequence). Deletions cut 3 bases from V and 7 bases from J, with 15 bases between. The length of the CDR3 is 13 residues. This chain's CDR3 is CAWRAQGLGGYTF. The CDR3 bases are TGTGCCTGGAGAGCCCAGGGGCTCGGTGGCTACACCTTC.

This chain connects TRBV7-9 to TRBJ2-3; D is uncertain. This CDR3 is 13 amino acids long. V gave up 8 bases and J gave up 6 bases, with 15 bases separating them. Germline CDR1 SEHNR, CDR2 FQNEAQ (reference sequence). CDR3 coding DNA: TGTGCCAGCCACTACGCTGGCGGCGATACGCAGTATTTT. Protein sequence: CASHYAGGDTQYF.

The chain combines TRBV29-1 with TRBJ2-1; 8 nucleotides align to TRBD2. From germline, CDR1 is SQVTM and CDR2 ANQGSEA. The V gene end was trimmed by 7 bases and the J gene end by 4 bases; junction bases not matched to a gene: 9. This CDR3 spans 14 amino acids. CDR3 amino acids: CSAERETHYNEQFF. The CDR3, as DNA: TGCAGCGCGGAGCGGGAGACCCATTACAATGAGCAGTTCTTC.

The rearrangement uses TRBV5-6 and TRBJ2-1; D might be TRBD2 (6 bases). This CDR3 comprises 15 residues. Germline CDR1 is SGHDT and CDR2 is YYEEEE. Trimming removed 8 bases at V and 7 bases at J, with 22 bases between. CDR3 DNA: TGTGCCAGTGGAAGAGGGGCTAGCGCACCAAATGAGCAGTTCTTC. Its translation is CASGRGASAPNEQFF.

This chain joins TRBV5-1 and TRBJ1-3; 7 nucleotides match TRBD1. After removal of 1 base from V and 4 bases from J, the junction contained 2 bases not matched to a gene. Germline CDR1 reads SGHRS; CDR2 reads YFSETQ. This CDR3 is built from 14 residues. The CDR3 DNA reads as TGCGCCAGCAGCTTGACAGGGGACGGAAACACCATATATTTT. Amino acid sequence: CASSLTGDGNTIYF.